This note documents a single TCR beta chain sequence. No cognate antigen has been identified for it. The method behind the library was the immunoSEQ multiplex PCR assay. For the multiplex PCR, a mixture combining 60 forward primers for TCR Vbeta segments and 13 reverse primers for TCR Jbeta segments was used. The CDR3 region of rearranged TCR beta genes was amplified from genomic DNA with a multiplex PCR assay. The amplified TCR beta libraries were sequenced on the Illumina HiSeq System as 87-base-pair reads. Regarding the original processing steps: A later analysis counted some 74 million unique TCR beta chains across the 500 to 850 repertoires, and roughly 10 million of these chains were shared by at least two donors. A nearest-neighbor algorithm error-corrected the raw reads and collapsed the reads into unique sequences, merging closely related sequences to remove PCR and sequencing errors. V, D and J gene segments were assigned by aligning CDR3 sequences to IMGT reference sequences. For a sequence to be retained, a match of at least six nucleotides to both a V gene segment and a J gene segment was required. A rearrangement was called productive if the CDR3 had no stop codons and remained in frame with V and J, and every other rearrangement was called non-productive. Following IMGT convention, CDR3 was defined as the stretch from the second conserved V-encoded cysteine up to the conserved J-encoded phenylalanine. In an earlier analysis of approximately 590 of the donors, sequences lacking an unambiguous match to a single V gene segment were excluded. In an earlier analysis of 587 of the donors, a V segment was called functional when productive rearrangements were above 56.7%, and segregating when the standard deviation between donors exceeded 5%. To diagnose cytomegalovirus status from the catalog of TCR beta chain sequences, a statistical classification framework was built. In a later analysis, TCR nucleotide sequences were compared against IMGT/GENE-DB human TR gene sequences so that V and J genes could be assigned. Using the TCRdist pipeline, a later analysis assigned CDR3 sequences along with most-parsimonious VDJ recombination scenarios. In a later analysis, each TCR beta chain was defined by its CDR3 amino acid sequence together with its V-gene family, and reads without a unique V-gene family were excluded. In a later analysis, 550 to 650 highly shared, low-generation-probability nucleotide sequences were removed to address suspected cross-contamination and a sequencing artifact. For each public chain, a later analysis derived a clonal expansion index from normalized ranks of inferred template counts within each repertoire. In a later analysis, generation probabilities were computed using a VDJ recombination model fitted to out-of-frame rearrangements, and the results were checked against IGoR. In a later analysis, hypergeometric tests were used to score TCR-TCR, TCR-HLA and TCR-CMV co-occurrence, with a repertoire-size bias correction applied to TCR pairs. In a later analysis, false discovery rates were estimated by permuting HLA or CMV assignments 20 times. In a later analysis, co-occurring TCRs were grouped with DBSCAN, and TCRdist sequence similarity was added when clustering was performed within HLA-allele-positive subsets. Repertoires with fewer than 30,000 or more than 120,000 public chains were left out of co-occurrence clustering, as were five repertoires with anomalous nucleotide sharing. This is the immuneACCESS table as TCRdb keeps it, with only in-frame sequences that have V and J called. A part of the clones is gone; compared with another copy, unresolved V genes explain less than half, and the rest is unexplained. The V and J calls and the clone size are those of that table, but D and trimming were determined from the DNA. The data table for this sample lists some 110,000 clones. The ten most abundant clones make up 6.8% of the sample.

The CDR3 covers 14 residues, taking in both the cysteine and the phenylalanine. The entry retains the CDR3 DNA only, 42 bases that are in frame from base 1. The V end gives up 9 bases and the J end 5 bases, leaving 7 bases in the junction not matched to a gene. As encoded in the germline V gene (reference sequence), CDR1 is LNHDA while CDR2 is SQIVND. These data belong to a study of cytomegalovirus exposure and HLA in healthy donors (TCRdb year 2017). In terms of the full investigation: An earlier analysis of about 560 of the donors reported over 250 Gb of sequence data and 117 million unique TCR beta sequences obtained from 150 million to 200 million T cells. About 280 gigabases of sequencing data and 70 million to 85 million unique TCR sequences were included in an early release covering about 700 HLA-typed donors. Of the approximately 400 genotyped donors, 65% to 90% fell in the genetic ancestry cluster associated with self-reported Caucasian donors. The study was designed to test whether signatures of past pathogen exposure could be identified by cataloging public T cell receptors. The T cell repertoires of 550 to 850 subjects were profiled by immunosequencing and related to cytomegalovirus serostatus. Besides the first cohort of around 670 subjects, a separate validation cohort made up of 120 different subjects was used. To predict cytomegalovirus infection status, the study brought together high-throughput TCR immunosequencing, statistical association of individual TCRs with disease status, and machine learning. A later analysis re-examined previously published TCR beta repertoires from more than 650 donors and added high-resolution HLA genotyping to investigate patterns of TCR occurrence. Rather than drawing on any new phenotypic data, the later analysis identified candidate immune exposures from TCR beta sequences and the way those sequences occurred across donors. An earlier analysis of approximately 500 of the donors applied high-throughput TCR beta sequencing to assess whether each TCR beta V gene segment acted as functional or pseudogenic. Donor age, sex, ethnicity and CMV serostatus were compiled alongside the repertoire data. A later genetic analysis used genome-wide SNP genotypes for about 55% of the 666 donors, treating that subset as a discovery cohort. All discovery cohort repertoires had been generated on a single sequencing platform. HLA typing covered class I and class II loci at four-digit resolution. Typing coverage varied by locus: about 620-630 donors for A, B, C, DRB1 and DQB1; around 560 for DQA1; about 590 for DPA1; roughly 470 for DPB1. Because of strong linkage in the cohort, four to six DR-DQ haplotypes were treated as single units for association and clustering. On average, 235,054 unique TCR beta nucleotide sequences were sequenced per donor among 398 genotyped donors of the cohort, with roughly 18% of those sequences being non-productive. Overall study results and their limits: Linkage disequilibrium might explain the correlated functional status among segregating V segments, but an unknown experimental factor could not be ruled out. When HLA alleles, especially DR and DQ, strongly co-occurred, attributing TCR associations to individual alleles was difficult. In vitro tests confirmed that three of the cytomegalovirus-associated TCR beta chains recognize cytomegalovirus antigens. Compared with the approximately 670-donor mean, donors in an Asian-associated ancestry cluster had fewer N-insertions in productive TCRs, according to a later genetic analysis. Compared with equally common non-associated chains, HLA-associated TCR beta chains in a later analysis were more clonally expanded and had lower generation probabilities. The classifier was reported to diagnose cytomegalovirus status with high specificity and sensitivity in both the original and validation cohorts. Because the 87-base-pair reads could not distinguish some IMGT-functional V segments, including TRBV6-2 and TRBV6-3, those segments were excluded. In this cohort, only TCR beta chains were sequenced, and detectable features were limited by the absence of alpha or paired-chain data. A group of highly shared sequence variants was considered likely to be a technical artifact of the sequencing pipeline. At a false discovery rate of 0.05, a later analysis linked about 16,000 TCR beta sequences to specific HLA alleles. Because some donors lacked HLA typing at each locus, the association tests relied only on the typed subset. It was suggested by the authors that the approach could potentially be generalized to other disease states and immunological phenotypes. Several of the top co-occurrence clusters appeared to be linked to parvovirus B19, influenza, CMV and Epstein-Barr virus, according to a later analysis. In a later analysis, TCR association rates were found to vary across HLA loci, with the most associated TCRs seen for DRB1 alleles and the fewest for HLA-C alleles. In a later genetic analysis, a missense DCLRE1C variant was associated with V-gene and J-gene trimming of TCR beta chains, and the association was replicated in an independent cohort. In an earlier analysis of more than 500 of the donors, most TCR beta V segments appeared in productive rearrangements about 87% or about 30% of the time, broadly matching IMGT annotations. In the study, roughly 160 TCR beta chains were listed as associated with cytomegalovirus. Most CMV-associated TCR beta chains appeared to be HLA-restricted in a later analysis, and the HLA associations seemed to be driven largely by CMV exposure. While some public TCRs were present in many individuals, most TCR sequences turned up only very rarely across donors. The earlier analysis of approximately 540 of the donors excluded 15 to 20 rarely observed V segments, including chromosome 9 orphons, because counts were too low. A further reported finding was that TCR beta sequences accurately predicted the HLA-A and HLA-B alleles for most subjects in the first cohort. Sequencing depth was assumed to be roughly uniform across donors in the presence/absence analyses, though that assumption may not hold. The only immune exposure information available for the cohort was CMV serostatus.

The cohort comprised some 730 healthy bone marrow donors. At the time of sampling, every cohort member was nominally healthy, though immune exposures that went unrecorded were likely present. The donor tested CMV seropositive and was one of the 289 seropositive cohort members. Every donor gave a peripheral blood sample, and the peripheral blood mononuclear cells from that sample were used for TCR beta sequencing. The Qiagen DNeasy Blood Extraction Kit was used to extract genomic DNA from the blood cell samples. Recombination connected TRBV19 to TRBJ2-1; TRBD2 matches 10 bases in the middle. Material for sequencing was PBMCs. The sequence was collected from a man aged 40-50 years in good health and CMV-seropositive. The DNA reads as follows: TGTGCCAGCAGCGGGAGGGGGATACACAATGAGCAGTTCTTC. Its protein is CASSGRGIHNEQFF.